The present entry profiles one T cell receptor (beta chain) with its context. Germline-derived CDR1 and CDR2 are MGHRA and YSYEKL. The J segment lost 4 bases and the V segment lost 8 bases, leaving 18 bases of the junction unmatched. The CDR3 runs to 18 residues. The sample comes from a study of identical twins. Each CDR3 protein gets one entry after TCRdb re-called the 5' RACE reads with MiXCR. The table includes roughly 1,500,000 distinct CDR3 sequences, under 35% detected once. This TCR derives from a newborn girl in good health. V and J are TRBV4-1 and TRBJ2-1; 9 nucleotides agree with TRBD2. The sample taken for sequencing was cord blood. The CDR3 is CASGVALKRGAEYNEQFF. The CDR3 DNA follows: TGCGCCAGCGGTGTAGCGTTAAAGCGGGGGGCCGAATACAATGAGCAGTTCTTC.